Each of the 32 T cell receptor beta chains below was sequenced from the same sample in a study of shared clonotypes between healthy human individuals (TCRdb year 2020). The library relied on the immunoSEQ multiplex PCR assay. The source is immuneACCESS, and TCRdb retained only in-frame sequences with V and J called. Part of the clones is not carried over; for the studies checked, unresolved V genes explain less than half of this, and the remainder is unexplained. The sample table records about 2,100,000 clones; just over 90% of these occur just once. The top ten clones comprise around 1.7% of the sample. CD8 naive samples were CD45RO-negative cells positively selected for CCR7, giving a CD45RA+CCR7+ population that excluded TemRA cells. The sequencing sample was made of naive CD8+ T cells from PBMCs. This specimen's cell subset or site label, per the study, means: CD45RA+CCR7+. Receptor source: a man between 18 and 29 years old in good health. Some clones in this sample may be carry-over from other donors' samples.

The chain joins TRBV10-3 to TRBJ2-1, with D possibly TRBD2 on 5 matching bases. Germline V gene lookup returns CDR1 ENHRY and CDR2 SYGVKD. CDR3 size: 17 residues. Trimming shortened V by 2 bases and J by 0 bases, and 14 bases separated the two germline ends. Here the CDR3 reads CAISEDSGVLSYNEQFF. CDR3 nucleotide sequence: TGTGCCATCAGTGAGGATTCCGGGGTCCTCTCCTACAATGAGCAGTTCTTC.

The chain couples TRBV15 to TRBJ2-2, with D possibly matching TRBD1 (5 bases). V gave up 3 bases and J gave up 1 base, with 18 bases separating them. The CDR3 spans 18 residues. Germline V gene lookup returns CDR1 LNHNV and CDR2 YYDKDF (reference sequence). The CDR3, as DNA: TGTGCCACCAGCAGCCCGAAAAGGGGCGCCCTGAACACCGGGGAGCTGTTTTTT. Translation: CATSSPKRGALNTGELFF.

V is TRBV6-1 and J is TRBJ2-5; D ambiguous. Germline V gene data show CDR1 as MNHNS and CDR2 as SASEGT. This CDR3 is built from 15 residues. V gave up 0 bases and J gave up 5 bases, with 13 bases separating them. The CDR3 DNA is TGTGCCAGCAGTGAAGCGTACCAGGTGCCTGAGACCCAGTACTTC. Amino acids: CASSEAYQVPETQYF.

This rearrangement joins TRBV11-2 to TRBJ2-1; weak D call: TRBD2 (6 bases). This CDR3 is 15 amino acids long. The V gene's germline CDR1 is SGHAT and CDR2 FQNNGV. V was pared by 2 bases and J by 6 bases, with 14 bases between. CDR3 in DNA: TGTGCCAGCAGCTTATGGCGGGAAAATGCCAATGAGCAGTTCTTC. Amino acids: CASSLWRENANEQFF.

This chain's CDR3 is CASSYGQGGLAAGDTQYF. The CDR3 nucleotides are TGTGCCAGCAGTTATGGACAGGGGGGACTAGCGGCGGGAGATACGCAGTATTTT. The V call is TRBV27, the J call TRBJ2-3; a possible D gene is TRBD2 (11 bases). Trimming took 4 bases from V and 5 from J, leaving 25 bases between them. The CDR3 is made up of 18 amino acids. Germline loops: CDR1 MNHEY, CDR2 SMNVEV (reference sequence).

This chain connects TRBV4-1 to TRBJ2-5; no definite D call. The CDR3 covers 16 residues. Trimming shortened V by 0 bases and J by 2 bases, and 13 bases separated the two germline ends. In germline, CDR1 is MGHRA, CDR2 YSYEKL. In DNA, the CDR3 is TGCGCCAGCAGCCAAGACCAGGCCCCCCTTCAAGAGACCCAGTACTTC. Translating gives CASSQDQAPLQETQYF.

The rearrangement joins TRBV7-9 to TRBJ2-7; TRBD2 aligns across 7 bases. V was clipped by 8 bases and J by 3 bases; unmatched bases: 7. CDR3 length: 13 amino acids. The germline V gene encodes CDR1 SEHNR and CDR2 FQNEAQ (reference sequence). The CDR3 spells CASRGGTGYEQYF. CDR3 in DNA: TGTGCCAGCCGGGGAGGGACGGGCTACGAGCAGTACTTC.

As regards this clone: The sample carries other DNA sequences with the same CDR3. The V and J genes are TRBV27 and TRBJ2-6, with D possibly TRBD1 on 5 matching bases. Germline loops: CDR1 MNHEY, CDR2 SMNVEV (reference sequence). The V and J ends lost 6 bases and 4 bases respectively, with 16 bases between them. CDR3 length: 16 amino acids. Here the CDR3 reads CASSLSPGSGANVLTF. CDR3 coding DNA: TGTGCCAGCAGCCTCTCTCCAGGGTCCGGGGCCAACGTCCTGACTTTC.

The chain's CDR3 is CASSLDRTEGLYEQYF. In nucleotides, the CDR3 is TGTGCCAGCAGCTTAGATCGGACAGAGGGCCTATACGAGCAGTACTTC. V gene TRBV7-6 combines with J gene TRBJ2-7; the D gene is possibly TRBD1 (6 bases). Trimming cost V 1 base and J 4 bases, with 17 bases left between them. The CDR3 length is 16 residues. Germline CDR1 is SGHVS and CDR2 is FNYEAQ.

The chain combines TRBV5-4 with TRBJ2-2; D is uncertain. Per the germline V gene, CDR1 is SGHNT and CDR2 is YYREEE (reference sequence). Between the trimmed V and J ends, which lost 1 base and 0 bases, there was a span of 7 bases. This CDR3 spans 15 amino acids. The CDR3 nucleotides are TGTGCCAGCAGCTTGACTACCCCGAACACCGGGGAGCTGTTTTTT. This gives the protein CASSLTTPNTGELFF. Full variable domain (rest looked up from reference TRBV5-4 and TRBJ2-2): ETGVTQSPTHLIKTRGQQVTLRCSSQSGHNTVSWYQQALGQGPQFIFQYYREEENGRGNFPPRFSGLQFPNYSSELNVNALELDDSALYLCASSLTTPNTGELFFGEGSRLTVL.

The chain employs TRBV7-6 and TRBJ2-7, with D possibly matching TRBD1 (5 bases). The CDR3 totals 13 residues. The V end was cut by 5 bases, the J end by 4 bases, with 12 bases between. The V gene's germline CDR1 is SGHVS and CDR2 FNYEAQ. CDR3 loop: CASSPRTLYEQYF. Written as DNA, the CDR3 is TGTGCCAGCAGCCCCCGGACACTATACGAGCAGTACTTC. Supplemented by reference TRBV7-6 and TRBJ2-7, the full variable domain reads GAGVSQSPRYKVTKRGQDVALRCDPISGHVSLYWYRQALGQGPEFLTYFNYEAQQDKSGLPNDRFSAERPEGSISTLTIQRTEQRDSAMYRCASSPRTLYEQYFGPGTRLTVT.

Worth noting for this clone: Other DNA variants within this sample encode the same CDR3. V gene TRBV2 combines with J gene TRBJ2-7, with D possibly being TRBD2 (6 bases). Germline CDR1 SNHLY, CDR2 FYNNEI. V gave up 4 bases and J gave up 2 bases, with 9 bases separating them. The CDR3 is 13 residues long. The CDR3 nucleotides are TGTGCCAGCAGTGCAGGGACTCCCTACGAGCAGTACTTC. Its protein is CASSAGTPYEQYF. The variable domain in full, completed from reference TRBV2 and TRBJ2-7, reads EPEVTQTPSHQVTQMGQEVILRCVPISNHLYFYWYRQILGQKVEFLVSFYNNEISEKSEIFDDQFSVERPDGSNFTLKIRSTKLEDSAMYFCASSAGTPYEQYFGPGTRLTVT.

The V and J genes are TRBV4-2 and TRBJ2-7; no definite D call. Germline lookup yields CDR1 LGHNA and CDR2 YNFKEQ. The CDR3 is 12 residues long. V dropped 0 bases and J dropped 9 bases, with 9 bases sitting between them. CDR3 bases: TGTGCCAGCAGCCAAGATTTAAGGGTGCAGTACTTC. Protein sequence: CASSQDLRVQYF.

The chain combines TRBV5-4 with TRBJ1-3; D is unresolved. This CDR3 has 16 amino acids. Trimming cost V 0 bases and J 0 bases, with 10 bases left between them. CDR1 and CDR2 from the germline V gene are SGHNT and YYREEE (reference sequence). The CDR3 protein is CASSLGGGNSGNTIYF. The CDR3 DNA reads as TGTGCCAGCAGCTTGGGGGGTGGTAACTCTGGAAACACCATATATTTT.

CDR3 sequence (DNA): TGTGCCAGCAGCTTAACCAGCTCCTACAATGAGCAGTTCTTC. It encodes CASSLTSSYNEQFF. The V call is TRBV7-3, the J call TRBJ2-1; D remains unclear. Germline V CDR1 and CDR2: SGHTA, FQGTGA. Trimming took 0 bases from V and 0 from J, leaving 3 bases between them. The CDR3 covers 14 residues. The complete variable domain, with remaining parts taken from reference TRBV7-3 and TRBJ2-1, reads GAGVSQTPSNKVTEKGKYVELRCDPISGHTALYWYRQSLGQGPEFLIYFQGTGAADDSGLPNDRFFAVRPEGSVSTLKIQRTERGDSAVYLCASSLTSSYNEQFFGPGTRLTVL.

Notes on this clone: Other nucleotide sequences from this sample produce the same CDR3. The chain joins TRBV28 to TRBJ2-3; unclear D gene. The CDR3 extends over 12 amino acids. Trimming took 2 bases from V and 4 from J, leaving 4 bases between them. Germline assignment: CDR1 MDHEN and CDR2 SYDVKM. The chain's CDR3 is CASSLGADTQYF. DNA for the CDR3: TGTGCCAGCAGTTTAGGAGCAGATACGCAGTATTTT.

The chain joins TRBV7-6 to TRBJ2-3, with 7 positions matching TRBD2. The CDR3 contains 16 residues. V gave up 2 bases and J gave up 6 bases; unmatched junction bases: 11. The germline CDR1 and CDR2 sequences are SGHVS and FNYEAQ. CDR3: CASSLFVEAGFDTQYF. The DNA for the CDR3 is TGTGCCAGCAGCTTATTTGTGGAAGCGGGGTTCGATACGCAGTATTTT.

For this clone: The sample has other DNA sequences that encode this CDR3 too. This chain connects TRBV5-6 to TRBJ1-2, with unresolved D. Trimming removed 8 bases from V and 0 bases from J, with 8 bases in between. Germline CDR1 is SGHDT and CDR2 is YYEEEE. The CDR3 length is 12 residues. CDR3 in amino acids: CASRGANYGYTF. The CDR3 DNA reads TGTGCCAGTAGAGGAGCTAACTATGGCTACACCTTC.

The CDR3 is CASSLATGSQPQHF. CDR3 DNA sequence: TGCGCCAGCAGCTTGGCGACAGGGAGCCAGCCCCAGCATTTT. The J gene is TRBJ1-5, the V gene TRBV5-1, with 7 bases aligning to TRBD1. The V gene end was trimmed by 0 bases and the J gene end by 7 bases; junction bases not matched to a gene: 4. Germline V lookup: CDR1 SGHRS, CDR2 YFSETQ. The CDR3 length is 14 residues.

This chain links TRBV27 with TRBJ1-5; the D is unclear. V lost 3 bases and J 7 bases, leaving 19 bases between the germline ends. Germline lookup yields CDR1 MNHEY and CDR2 SMNVEV (reference sequence). The CDR3 spans 16 residues. CDR3 residues: CASSFFWTSAEQPQHF. The CDR3, as DNA: TGTGCCAGCAGTTTTTTTTGGACCTCTGCAGAGCAGCCCCAGCATTTT.

The chain carries TRBV9 and TRBJ2-5; 9 bases match TRBD1. CDR1 SGDLS and CDR2 YYNGEE come from the germline V gene. The junction had 4 bases not matched to a gene; V was cut back by 3 bases and J by 4 bases. The CDR3 length is 14 residues. CDR3 DNA sequence: TGTGCCAGCAGCGGAAACAGGGGGCGAGAGACCCAGTACTTC. It specifies CASSGNRGRETQYF. Full variable domain (missing parts from reference TRBV9 and TRBJ2-5): DSGVTQTPKHLITATGQRVTLRCSPRSGDLSVYWYQQSLDQGLQFLIQYYNGEERAKGNILERFSAQQFPDLHSELNLSSLELGDSALYFCASSGNRGRETQYFGPGTRLLVL.

The chain couples TRBV29-1 to TRBJ2-1; TRBD1 agrees at 7 bases. CDR3 length: 13 residues. V shed 7 bases, J shed 5 bases, and the junction held 8 bases outside the gene matches. Germline values: CDR1 SQVTM, CDR2 ANQGSEA. CDR3 in DNA: TGCAGCGGAAGGACAGGCCTTCACAATGAGCAGTTCTTC. This gives the protein CSGRTGLHNEQFF.

This sequence joins TRBV4-3 and TRBJ2-3; TRBD2 matches 7 bases. The CDR3 contains 17 residues. The ends lost 0 bases at V and 4 bases at J; junction bases unmatched: 10. Germline V gene lookup returns CDR1 LGHNA and CDR2 YSLEER. The CDR3 nucleotides are TGCGCCAGCAGCCAAGATTTGGCTAGCGGAGAGGCAGATACGCAGTATTTT. Translation: CASSQDLASGEADTQYF.

The chain has TRBV7-9 and TRBJ2-7; 7 bases agree with TRBD1. This CDR3 comprises 15 residues. The germline CDR1 and CDR2 sequences are SEHNR and FQNEAQ (reference sequence). With 7 bases clipped from V and 0 bases from J, the junction kept 9 bases outside the gene matches. For the CDR3, the DNA is TGTGCCAGCACCACACCGGGACAGAACTCCTACGAGCAGTACTTC. This sequence encodes CASTTPGQNSYEQYF.

The chain couples TRBV9 to TRBJ2-1; D unclear. Germline CDR1 reads SGDLS; CDR2 reads YYNGEE. V lost 4 bases and J 5 bases, leaving 10 bases between the germline ends. The length of the CDR3 is 13 residues. CDR3 sequence reads: CASSTLRNNEQFF. The DNA of the CDR3 is TGTGCCAGCAGCACCCTCAGGAACAATGAGCAGTTCTTC. The variable domain in full, completed from reference TRBV9 and TRBJ2-1, reads DSGVTQTPKHLITATGQRVTLRCSPRSGDLSVYWYQQSLDQGLQFLIQYYNGEERAKGNILERFSAQQFPDLHSELNLSSLELGDSALYFCASSTLRNNEQFFGPGTRLTVL.

The rearrangement joins TRBV6-5 to TRBJ2-7; no reliable D call. The germline CDR1 and CDR2 sequences are MNHEY and SVGAGI. V dropped 5 bases and J dropped 5 bases, with 19 bases sitting between them. The CDR3 runs to 15 residues. The CDR3 sequence is CASSPQWEGYHEQYF. CDR3 bases: TGTGCCAGCAGTCCCCAGTGGGAAGGGTACCACGAGCAGTACTTC.

The chain employs TRBV13 and TRBJ2-5, with TRBD2 matching 9 bases. The CDR3 length is 15 residues. V was pared by 3 bases and J by 1 base, with 3 bases of the junction left unmatched. CDR1 is PRHDT, CDR2 FYEKMQ, per germline (reference sequence). The CDR3 loop is CASSLPAGGQETQYF. CDR3 sequence (DNA): TGTGCCAGCAGCTTGCCAGCGGGAGGCCAAGAGACCCAGTACTTC.

This chain joins TRBV28 and TRBJ1-3; TRBD1 agrees at 8 bases. The V gene end was trimmed by 6 bases and the J gene end by 0 bases; junction bases not matched to a gene: 4. The CDR3 consists of 15 residues. CDR1 is MDHEN, CDR2 SYDVKM, per germline. This chain's CDR3 is CASRRDRSSGNTIYF. DNA for the CDR3: TGTGCCAGCAGGCGGGACAGGAGCTCTGGAAACACCATATATTTT.

This chain connects TRBV7-8 to TRBJ2-5; TRBD2 aligns across 13 bases. CDR3 length: 21 residues. CDR1 is SGHVS and CDR2 is FQNEAQ in the germline V gene. With V trimmed by 8 bases and J by 5 bases, 26 bases remained unmatched. The CDR3 is CASPYLDEMGTSGNIRETQYF. The CDR3 DNA sequence: TGTGCCAGCCCCTACCTCGATGAGATGGGGACTAGCGGGAATATACGGGAGACCCAGTACTTC.

The chain is built from TRBV19 and TRBJ2-1; possible D gene TRBD2, 7 bases. Trimming removed 11 bases at V and 2 bases at J, with 16 bases between. CDR3 length: 14 amino acids. Germline CDR1 and CDR2: LNHDA and SQIVND (reference sequence). CDR3 sequence: CASGAGVAYNEQFF. The CDR3 region has the DNA TGTGCCTCAGGGGCGGGAGTGGCCTACAATGAGCAGTTCTTC.

In this sample, this clone turned up a few times. The V and J genes are TRBV11-2 and TRBJ1-1; D unclear. The V gene lost 1 base and the J gene lost 5 bases, with 8 bases spanning the gap. This CDR3 contains 13 residues. The germline gives CDR1 SGHAT, CDR2 FQNNGV. The CDR3 here is CASSLVERTEAFF. CDR3 DNA sequence: TGTGCCAGCAGCTTAGTGGAACGGACTGAAGCTTTCTTT.

The rearrangement links TRBV7-9 to TRBJ2-3, with D perhaps matching TRBD1 or TRBD2 (6 bases each). CDR1 is SEHNR and CDR2 is FQNEAQ in the germline V gene (reference sequence). The CDR3 has 15 residues. Trimming took 5 bases from V and 3 from J, leaving 15 bases between them. This chain's CDR3 is CASSPVRGVTDTQYF. The CDR3 DNA sequence: TGTGCCAGCAGCCCGGTTAGGGGGGTGACAGATACGCAGTATTTT.